This TCR beta chain came from a study of blood T cells in healthy people across ages. The authors ran a second PCR of about 6 to 11 cycles using a sample-barcoded 5' primer and a J-beta primer mix. TCRdb re-called the 5' RACE reads with MiXCR, one entry per CDR3 protein. Of around 990,000 distinct CDR3 sequences in the sample, less than 25% were seen once. Every sample gave at least 5 micrograms of total RNA when it was extracted. This CDR3 is built from 15 residues. CDR1 DFQATT and CDR2 SNEGSKA come from the germline V gene (reference sequence). V lost 2 bases to trimming and J lost 2 bases; unmatched junction nucleotides: 8. These data also featured in a second study, about T cells of mothers and their children. This second study says: Each donor was one of three healthy Caucasian mothers or one of their six children.

The specimen was blood. This TCR was sampled from a girl aged 2 to 10 in good health. The chain links TRBV20-1 to TRBJ1-1; the match to TRBD1 covers 7 bases. This CDR3 is CSARPMDRSNTEAFF. CDR3 nucleotides: TGCAGTGCTAGACCCATGGACAGGAGTAACACTGAAGCTTTCTTT.